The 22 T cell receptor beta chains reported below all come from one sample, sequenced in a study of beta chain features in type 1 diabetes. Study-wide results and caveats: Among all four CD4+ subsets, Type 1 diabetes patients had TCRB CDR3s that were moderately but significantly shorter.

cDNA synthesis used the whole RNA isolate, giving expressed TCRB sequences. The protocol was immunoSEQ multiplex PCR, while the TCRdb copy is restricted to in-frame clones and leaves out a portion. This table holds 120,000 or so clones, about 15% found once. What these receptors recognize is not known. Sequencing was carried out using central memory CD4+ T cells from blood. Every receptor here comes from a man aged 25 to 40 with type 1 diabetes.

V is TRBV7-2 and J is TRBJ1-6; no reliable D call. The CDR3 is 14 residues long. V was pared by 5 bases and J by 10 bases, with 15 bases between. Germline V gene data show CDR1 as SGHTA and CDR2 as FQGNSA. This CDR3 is CASSPGSSQSPLHF. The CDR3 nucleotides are TGTGCCAGCAGCCCGGGAAGCTCCCAATCACCCCTCCACTTT.

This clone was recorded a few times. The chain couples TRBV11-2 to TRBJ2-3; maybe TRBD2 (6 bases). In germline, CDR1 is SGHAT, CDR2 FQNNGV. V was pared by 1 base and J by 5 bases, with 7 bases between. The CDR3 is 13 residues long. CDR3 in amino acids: CASSLAGVDTQYF. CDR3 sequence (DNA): TGTGCCAGCAGCTTAGCGGGGGTAGATACGCAGTATTTT.

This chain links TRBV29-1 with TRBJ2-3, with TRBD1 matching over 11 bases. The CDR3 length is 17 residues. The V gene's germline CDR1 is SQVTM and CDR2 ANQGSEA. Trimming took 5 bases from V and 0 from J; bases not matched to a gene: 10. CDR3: CSVRPGQGGPSTDTQYF. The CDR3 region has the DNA TGCAGCGTTCGACCGGGACAGGGGGGCCCTAGCACAGATACGCAGTATTTT.

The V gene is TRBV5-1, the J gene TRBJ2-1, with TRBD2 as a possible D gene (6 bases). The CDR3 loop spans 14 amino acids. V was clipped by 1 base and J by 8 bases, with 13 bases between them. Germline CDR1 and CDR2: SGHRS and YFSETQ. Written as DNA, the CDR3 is TGCGCCAGCAGCTTGACCAGACTAGACGATGAGCAGTTCTTC. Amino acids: CASSLTRLDDEQFF.

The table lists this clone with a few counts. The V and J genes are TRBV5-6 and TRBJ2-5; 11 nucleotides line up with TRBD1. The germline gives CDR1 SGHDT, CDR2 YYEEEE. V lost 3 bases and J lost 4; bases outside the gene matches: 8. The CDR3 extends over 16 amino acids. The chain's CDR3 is CASSYNVDRGRETQYF. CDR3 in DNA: TGTGCCAGCAGCTACAATGTGGACAGGGGGCGAGAGACCCAGTACTTC. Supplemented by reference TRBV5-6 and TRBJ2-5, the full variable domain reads DAGVTQSPTHLIKTRGQQVTLRCSPKSGHDTVSWYQQALGQGPQFIFQYYEEEERQRGNFPDRFSGHQFPNYSSELNVNALLLGDSALYLCASSYNVDRGRETQYFGPGTRLLVL.

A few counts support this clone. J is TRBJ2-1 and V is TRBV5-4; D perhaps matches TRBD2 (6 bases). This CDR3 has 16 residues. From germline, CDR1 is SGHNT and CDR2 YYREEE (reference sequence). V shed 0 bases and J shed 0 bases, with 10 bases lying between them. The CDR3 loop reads CASSLGGASSYNEQFF. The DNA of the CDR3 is TGTGCCAGCAGCTTGGGCGGGGCCAGCTCCTACAATGAGCAGTTCTTC.

CDR3 bases: TGCGCCAGCAGCTTGGAATGGACAGCTACAATCAACCCCCAGCATTTT. Its protein is CASSLEWTATINPQHF. The genes are TRBV5-1 and TRBJ1-5; D might be TRBD1 (6 bases). The CDR3 extends over 16 amino acids. The germline V gene encodes CDR1 SGHRS and CDR2 YFSETQ. Trimming left V 0 bases short and J 10 bases short, with 20 bases between.

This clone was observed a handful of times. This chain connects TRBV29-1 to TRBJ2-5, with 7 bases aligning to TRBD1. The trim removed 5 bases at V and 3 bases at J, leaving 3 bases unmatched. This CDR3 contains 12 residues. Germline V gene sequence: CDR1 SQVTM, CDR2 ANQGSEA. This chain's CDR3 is CSVWGTEETQYF. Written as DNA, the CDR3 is TGCAGCGTTTGGGGGACAGAAGAGACCCAGTACTTC.

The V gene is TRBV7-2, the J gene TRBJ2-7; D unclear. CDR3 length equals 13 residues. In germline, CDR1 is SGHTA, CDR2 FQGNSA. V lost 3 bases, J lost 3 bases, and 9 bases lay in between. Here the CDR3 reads CASSLVLRYEQYF. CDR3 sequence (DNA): TGTGCCAGCAGCTTGGTCCTACGCTACGAGCAGTACTTC.

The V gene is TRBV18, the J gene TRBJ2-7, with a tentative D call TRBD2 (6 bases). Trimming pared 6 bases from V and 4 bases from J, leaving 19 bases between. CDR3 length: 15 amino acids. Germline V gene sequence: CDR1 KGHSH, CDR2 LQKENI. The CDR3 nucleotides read TGTGCCAGCTCCCAAAGTGAAGGGGAGGTTTACGAGCAGTACTTC. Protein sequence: CASSQSEGEVYEQYF.

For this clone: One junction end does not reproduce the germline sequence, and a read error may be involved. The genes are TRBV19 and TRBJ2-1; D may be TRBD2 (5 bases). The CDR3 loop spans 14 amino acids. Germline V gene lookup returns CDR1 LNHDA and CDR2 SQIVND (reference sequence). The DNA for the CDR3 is TGTGCCAGTAGTTGGACTTTCTCCCACAATGAGCAGTTCTTC. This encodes CASSWTFSHNEQFF.

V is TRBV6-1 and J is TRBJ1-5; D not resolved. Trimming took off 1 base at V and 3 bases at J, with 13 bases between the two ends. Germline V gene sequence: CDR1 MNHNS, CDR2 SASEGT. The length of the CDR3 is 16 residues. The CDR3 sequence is CASSEDRVLFNQPQHF. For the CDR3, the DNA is TGTGCCAGCAGTGAAGACCGGGTACTCTTCAATCAGCCCCAGCATTTT.

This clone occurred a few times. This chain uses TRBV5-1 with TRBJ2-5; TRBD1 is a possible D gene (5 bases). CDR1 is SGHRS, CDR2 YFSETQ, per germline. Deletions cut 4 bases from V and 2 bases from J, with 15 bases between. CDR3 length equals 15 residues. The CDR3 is CASSTRQPLQETQYF. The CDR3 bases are TGCGCCAGCAGCACCAGACAGCCCTTACAAGAGACCCAGTACTTC.

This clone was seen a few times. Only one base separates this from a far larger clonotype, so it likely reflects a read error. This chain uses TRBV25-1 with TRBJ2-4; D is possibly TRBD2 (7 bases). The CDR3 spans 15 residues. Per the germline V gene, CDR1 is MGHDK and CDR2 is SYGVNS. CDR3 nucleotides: TGTGCCCGCAGTGAAGGGGGGGCAGGGAAAAACATTCAGTACTTC. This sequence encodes CARSEGGAGKNIQYF.

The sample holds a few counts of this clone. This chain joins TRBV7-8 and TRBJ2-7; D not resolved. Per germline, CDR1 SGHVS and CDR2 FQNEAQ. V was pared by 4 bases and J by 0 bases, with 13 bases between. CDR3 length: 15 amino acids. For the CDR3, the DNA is TGTGCCAGCAGCTCGCAGAGGCTTACCTCCTACGAGCAGTACTTC. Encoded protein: CASSSQRLTSYEQYF.

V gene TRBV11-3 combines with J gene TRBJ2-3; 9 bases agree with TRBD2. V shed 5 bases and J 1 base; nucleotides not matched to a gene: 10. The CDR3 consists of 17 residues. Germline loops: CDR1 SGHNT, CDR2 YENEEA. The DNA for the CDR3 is TGTGCCAGCAGCGCCCCAGATGTAGCGGGAGGCACAGATACGCAGTATTTT. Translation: CASSAPDVAGGTDTQYF.

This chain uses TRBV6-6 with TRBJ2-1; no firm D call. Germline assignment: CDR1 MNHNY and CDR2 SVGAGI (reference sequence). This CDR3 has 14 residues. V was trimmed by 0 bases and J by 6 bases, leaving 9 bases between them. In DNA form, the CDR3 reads TGTGCCAGCAGTTACTCGGCTAGTCCCAATGAGCAGTTCTTC. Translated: CASSYSASPNEQFF.

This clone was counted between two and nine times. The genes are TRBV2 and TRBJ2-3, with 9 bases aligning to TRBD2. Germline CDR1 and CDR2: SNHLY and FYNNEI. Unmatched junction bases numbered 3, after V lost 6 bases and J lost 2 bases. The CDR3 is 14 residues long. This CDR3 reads CASRGTSFTDTQYF. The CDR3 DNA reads TGTGCCAGCAGGGGGACTAGCTTCACAGATACGCAGTATTTT.

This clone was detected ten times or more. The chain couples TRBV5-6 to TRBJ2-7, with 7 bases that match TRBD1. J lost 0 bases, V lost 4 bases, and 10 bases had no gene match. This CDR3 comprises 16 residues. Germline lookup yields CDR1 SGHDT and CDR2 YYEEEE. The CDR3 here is CASSSMTGRASYEQYF. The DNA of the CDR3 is TGTGCCAGCAGCAGCATGACAGGGAGAGCCTCCTACGAGCAGTACTTC. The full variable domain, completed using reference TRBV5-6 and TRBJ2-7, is DAGVTQSPTHLIKTRGQQVTLRCSPKSGHDTVSWYQQALGQGPQFIFQYYEEEERQRGNFPDRFSGHQFPNYSSELNVNALLLGDSALYLCASSSMTGRASYEQYFGPGTRLTVT.

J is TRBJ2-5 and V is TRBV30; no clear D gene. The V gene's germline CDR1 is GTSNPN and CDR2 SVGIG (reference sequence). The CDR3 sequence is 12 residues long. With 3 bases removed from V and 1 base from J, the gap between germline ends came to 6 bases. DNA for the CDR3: TGTGCCTGGAGCCCTGGCCAAGAGACCCAGTACTTC. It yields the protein CAWSPGQETQYF.

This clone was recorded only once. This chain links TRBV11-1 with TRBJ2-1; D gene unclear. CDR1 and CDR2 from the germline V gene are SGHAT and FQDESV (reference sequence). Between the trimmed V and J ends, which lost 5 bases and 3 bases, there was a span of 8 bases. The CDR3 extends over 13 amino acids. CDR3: CASSANNYNEQFF. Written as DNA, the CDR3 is TGTGCCAGCAGCGCTAATAACTACAATGAGCAGTTCTTC.

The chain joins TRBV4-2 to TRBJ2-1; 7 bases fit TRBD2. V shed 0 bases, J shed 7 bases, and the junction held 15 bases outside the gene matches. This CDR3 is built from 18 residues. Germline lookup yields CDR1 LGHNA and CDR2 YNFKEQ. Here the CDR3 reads CASSQDLGGGRVSNEQFF. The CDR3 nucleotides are TGTGCCAGCAGCCAAGATCTCGGCGGGGGTAGAGTCTCTAATGAGCAGTTCTTC.